A single TCR beta chain is shown here with its context. What it recognizes is unknown. The sample comes from a study of T cell responses to AZD1222 COVID-19 vaccine. Study-level points and caveats: Of the AZD1222 recipients, only six were seropositive at baseline. Repertoire sampling occurred only after the peak T cell response. Close to half of spike-specific TCRs reportedly recognize unmutated variant regions.

Between the trimmed V and J ends, which lost 1 base and 2 bases, there was a span of 9 bases. Germline CDR1 is MDHEN and CDR2 is SYDVKM. The length of the CDR3 is 15 residues. Produced via immunoSEQ multiplex PCR; TCRdb's table is partial and in-frame only. The repertoire consists of 250,000 to 300,000 clones, with around 93% occurring once and the leading ten covering less than 0.6%. Pooled in the analysis were second doses at about 4 or about 12 weeks. The sample consisted of peripheral blood, taken 28 days after the second AZD1222 dose. This clonotype was sampled from an adult who received the AZD1222 COVID-19 vaccine. The V gene is TRBV28, the J gene TRBJ2-1, with D possibly TRBD2 on 6 matching bases. The CDR3 DNA sequence: TGTGCCAGCAGTTTATTGGGGGGAGCCTACAATGAGCAGTTCTTC. Protein: CASSLLGGAYNEQFF.